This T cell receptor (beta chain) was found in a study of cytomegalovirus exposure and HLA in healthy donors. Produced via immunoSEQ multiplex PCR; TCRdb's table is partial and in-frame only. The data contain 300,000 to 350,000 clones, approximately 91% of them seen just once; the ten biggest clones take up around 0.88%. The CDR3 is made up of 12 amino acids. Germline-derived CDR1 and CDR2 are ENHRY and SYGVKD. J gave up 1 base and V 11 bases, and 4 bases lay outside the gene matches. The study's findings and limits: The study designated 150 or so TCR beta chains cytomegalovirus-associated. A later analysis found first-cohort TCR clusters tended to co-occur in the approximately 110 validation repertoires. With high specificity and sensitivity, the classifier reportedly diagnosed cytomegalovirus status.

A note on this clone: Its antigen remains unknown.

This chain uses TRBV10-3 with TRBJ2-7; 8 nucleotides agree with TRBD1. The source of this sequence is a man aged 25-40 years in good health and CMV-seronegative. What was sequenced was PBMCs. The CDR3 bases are TGTGCCGCCCAGGGGGCGTCCTACGAGCAGTACTTC. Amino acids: CAAQGASYEQYF.